This T cell receptor beta chain was obtained from a study of response to subunit inactivated influenza vaccine. Trimming at V came to 0 bases and at J to 5 bases, leaving 7 bases not matched to a gene. The length of the CDR3 is 15 residues. Germline CDR1 reads ENHRY; CDR2 reads SYGVKD. MiXCR, run by TCRdb on the RT-PCR reads, gives a single entry per CDR3 protein. The table includes about 170,000 distinct CDR3 sequences, more than 10% detected once. These same data were also listed under a study on T cells expressing NK-cell markers. That work adds: For TCR beta, cDNA was produced by 5'RACE template switching with UMIs. Each of six donors carried dominant NKG2C+ clonotypes accounting for about 1.0-8% of CD8+ T cells. Similarly, these clonotypes led the CD3+CD56-NKG2C+ fraction as well in a few donors.

Sample: CD8+ T cells sorted from PBMCs, taken roughly 12 days after vaccination. The V call is TRBV10-3, the J call TRBJ2-7; 7 positions agree with TRBD1. This receptor was taken from a man aged 50 or older who received an inactivated influenza vaccine. The CDR3 spells CAISESGGAFHEQYF. The CDR3 coding sequence is TGTGCCATCAGTGAGTCAGGGGGCGCTTTCCACGAGCAGTACTTC.